The table lists the clone carrying this T cell receptor beta chain with a few counts. V was clipped by 10 bases and J by 7 bases, with 17 bases between them. The germline V gene encodes CDR1 LNHNV and CDR2 YYDKDF (reference sequence). The CDR3 runs to 13 residues. This specimen belongs to a study of T cell responses to AZD1222 COVID-19 vaccine. Study summary: Second-dose intervals of approximately 4 or approximately 12 weeks were pooled.

Here immunoSEQ multiplex PCR was the method, and the copy in TCRdb shows in-frame clones only, minus some. The sample includes around 87,000 clones, approximately 84% of them seen just once. The chain carries TRBV15 and TRBJ2-1; weak D call: TRBD1 (6 bases). Here the sequenced sample was peripheral blood, taken on day 0 of AZD1222 vaccination. The clonotype comes from an adult in good health. CDR3 in amino acids: CASSTGLVNEQFF. CDR3 bases: TGTGCCAGTAGCACAGGGTTAGTGAATGAGCAGTTCTTC.